A selection of T cell receptor beta chains follows, all from one sample in a study of blood T cell repertoires in COVID-19. The repertoire was sequenced with immunoSEQ multiplex PCR; TCRdb's copy has only in-frame clones and lacks some. The table has hundreds of thousands of clones, 75% to 90% seen once; the top ten hold 0.95% to 1.3%. Material: PBMCs or T cells enriched from blood (not recorded which). These receptors all come from a man aged 25-40 years who had recovered from COVID-19. The CDR3 runs from the conserved cysteine through the conserved F or W. A D gene is named only where the DNA matches it firmly. Not all rows give a size; the values are once, few, many and, for expanded clones, a class.

>NA|TRBJ1-3|TRBV9|TRBD1
TGTGCCAGCAGCGCCCAACACAGGGGCTCTGGAAACACCATATATTTT
CASSAQHRGSGNTIYF
>NA|TRBJ2-1|TRBV24-1|NA
TGTGCCACCAGTGATATAAACTACAATGAGCAGTTCTTC
CATSDINYNEQFF
>NA|TRBJ2-2|TRBV13|NA
TGTGCCAGCAGCCTTAGAGACTCCCCCGGGGAGCTGTTTTTT
CASSLRDSPGELFF
>NA|TRBJ1-4|TRBV7-2|NA
TGTGCCAGCAGCCAGGGGTGGACTAATGAAAAACTGTTTTTT
CASSQGWTNEKLFF
>NA|TRBJ1-2|TRBV30|NA
TGTGCCTGGAACTTTAACTATGGCTACACCTTC
CAWNFNYGYTF
>NA|TRBJ1-4|TRBV6-5|NA
TGTGCCAGCAGTTACGGTGAGCCTTGGAATGAAAAACTGTTTTTT
CASSYGEPWNEKLFF
>NA|TRBJ1-5|TRBV5-1|TRBD1
TGCGCCAGCAGCTTGGAGGGTACAGGGGGTGAGGGTAGCAATCAGCCCCAGCATTTT
CASSLEGTGGEGSNQPQHF
>NA|TRBJ1-5|TRBV27|NA
TGTGCCAGCATGACAGGCAGCAATCAGCCCCAGCATTTT
CASMTGSNQPQHF
>NA|TRBJ1-4|TRBV30|NA
TGTGCCTGGTCCTCCCCGGGGTTGAGTAAACTGTTTTTT
CAWSSPGLSKLFF
>NA|TRBJ2-2|TRBV24-1|NA
TGTGCCACCAGTGAAAACACAGAGAGCGGGGAGCTGTTTTTT
CATSENTESGELFF
>once|TRBJ2-5|TRBV6-5|TRBD1
TGTGCCAGCCGACCAGGGGGAAAAGAGACCCAGTACTTC
CASRPGGKETQYF
>NA|TRBJ2-7|TRBV5-1|NA
TGCGCCAGCAGCTCTAGTCTTTCCTCCCACGAGCAGTACTTC
CASSSSLSSHEQYF
>NA|TRBJ2-3|TRBV11-2|NA
TGTGCCAGCAGCTTACTAGCGTCCCTGACAGATACGCAGTATTTT
CASSLLASLTDTQYF
>NA|TRBJ2-2|TRBV11-2|NA
TGTGCCAGCAGCTCGCAGGGGCTACCGAACACCGGGGAGCTGTTTTTT
CASSSQGLPNTGELFF
>NA|TRBJ1-2|TRBV12-3/TRBV12-4|TRBD1
TGTGCCAGCAGTCAAACGGACAGGCGAGGCTACACCTTC
CASSQTDRRGYTF
>NA|TRBJ2-1|TRBV5-1|NA
TGCGCCAGCAGCTTGGTTGCGGGATTGTTTAATGAGCAGTTCTTC
CASSLVAGLFNEQFF
>NA|TRBJ1-1|TRBV19|NA
TGTGCCAGTAGTATTAACTTCGTTATCACTGAAGCTTTCTTT
CASSINFVITEAFF
>NA|TRBJ1-2|TRBV18|NA
TGTGCCAGCTCACCACCGTCTAGACCTCAGAAGGGCTACACCTTC
CASSPPSRPQKGYTF
>NA|TRBJ2-7|TRBV4-1|TRBD2
TGCGCCAGCAGCCAGTACGGGGGGGGCGAGCAGTACTTC
CASSQYGGGEQYF
>NA|TRBJ2-5|TRBV10-3|NA
TGTGCCATCAGTGGGGGAGTCGGCCAAGAGACCCAGTACTTC
CAISGGVGQETQYF
>NA|TRBJ2-5|TRBV12-5|NA
TGTGCTAGTGGTTCGTTGCGTGAGACCCAGTACTTC
CASGSLRETQYF
>NA|TRBJ2-5|TRBV28|NA
TGTGCCAGCTCCCTAGGGGGAAAAGTGGAGACCCAGTACTTC
CASSLGGKVETQYF
>NA|TRBJ2-2|TRBV5-1|NA
TGCGCCAGCAGCTTTATTAGCGGAAACACCGGGGAGCTGTTTTTT
CASSFISGNTGELFF
>once|TRBJ2-2|TRBV3-1/TRBV3-2|NA
TGTGCCAGCAGCCAAGAGGGGGCGGGAGCAGTCGGGGAGCTGTTTTTT
CASSQEGAGAVGELFF
>NA|TRBJ2-7|TRBV29-1|TRBD2
TGCAGCGTTACGCAGGGACTAGCGGACTCCTACGAGCAGTACTTC
CSVTQGLADSYEQYF
>NA|TRBJ1-5|TRBV10-3|NA
TGTGCCATCAGTGAGGACCGGGGGGAACAGCCCCAGCATTTT
CAISEDRGEQPQHF
>NA|TRBJ2-3|TRBV28|TRBD1
TGTGCCAGCAGTTACCGGGACAGGGGGTCGCCAGATACGCAGTATTTT
CASSYRDRGSPDTQYF
>NA|TRBJ1-5|TRBV19|NA
TGTGCCAGTAGTATATGGTTCGGGGAGAATCAGCCCCAGCATTTT
CASSIWFGENQPQHF
>NA|TRBJ1-2|TRBV20-1|NA
TGCAGTGCTAGTAATGGGGCTTCTAGCTATGGCTACACCTTC
CSASNGASSYGYTF
>NA|TRBJ2-5|TRBV7-2|TRBD2
TGTGCCAGCAGCTTAGCGGCGGCGGGCGGGAGGGCCCCAGAGACCCAGTACTTC
CASSLAAAGGRAPETQYF
>NA|TRBJ2-1|TRBV7-9|TRBD2
TGTGCCAGCAGCTTACCTAGCGGGATGTGGAATGAGCAGTTCTTC
CASSLPSGMWNEQFF
>NA|TRBJ1-4|TRBV7-9|NA
TGTGCCAGCGTCCGGGGGGGGACGAATGAAAAACTGTTTTTT
CASVRGGTNEKLFF
>NA|TRBJ2-2|TRBV9|TRBD1
TGTGCCAGCAGCGTGAGTGGTTGGGACAGAAAAAACACCGGGGAGCTGTTTTTT
CASSVSGWDRKNTGELFF
>NA|TRBJ2-5|TRBV5-8|TRBD2
TGTGCCAGCAGGCGGGGACTAGCGGAGCAAGAGACCCAGTACTTC
CASRRGLAEQETQYF
>NA|TRBJ1-5|TRBV19|TRBD1
TGTGCCAGTAGCGACAGGGCCAATCAGCCCCAGCATTTT
CASSDRANQPQHF
>NA|TRBJ1-5|TRBV20-1|NA
TGCAGTGCTGACACGACCTCGGCCCAGCATTTT
CSADTTSAQHF
>NA|TRBJ1-5|TRBV6-5|NA
TGTGCCAGCCTGGGAGGCCTTTATCAGCCCCAGCATTTT
CASLGGLYQPQHF
>NA|TRBJ2-4|TRBV7-2|TRBD2
TGTGCCAGCAGCTTGTCTAGCGGGAGTGGAAAAAACATTCAGTACTTC
CASSLSSGSGKNIQYF
>NA|TRBJ1-4|TRBV2|NA
TGTGCCAGCAGTGGGAGGGTACGGAATGAAAAACTGTTTTTT
CASSGRVRNEKLFF
>NA|TRBJ2-1|TRBV27|TRBD2
TGTGCCAGCAGGAGACTAGCGGGAGTCTTGGAGCAGTTCTTC
CASRRLAGVLEQFF
>NA|TRBJ2-1|TRBV3-1/TRBV3-2|TRBD2
TGTGCCAGCAGCCCCTTAGCGCTAGCGGTAAACAATGAGCAGTTCTTC
CASSPLALAVNNEQFF
>NA|TRBJ2-1|TRBV10-3|TRBD2
TGTGCCATCGGGGCTAGCGGGAGGGTGGGTGAGCAGTTCTTC
CAIGASGRVGEQFF
>NA|TRBJ2-3|TRBV27|TRBD2
TGTGCCAGCAGTCGCGCCCCCCGACTAGCGGGAGTTCCAGATACGCAGTATTTT
CASSRAPRLAGVPDTQYF
>NA|TRBJ2-5|TRBV5-6|NA
TGTGCCAGCAGCTCAGGGACTGAAGAGACCCAGTACTTC
CASSSGTEETQYF
>NA|TRBJ2-7|TRBV5-1|TRBD2
TGCGCCAGCAGCTTGGGAGCGGGAGGTTCCCCCTACGAGCAGTACTTC
CASSLGAGGSPYEQYF
>NA|TRBJ2-5|TRBV7-9|NA
TGTGCCAGCAGCTTAGGGGCCGGAGGGCAAGAGACCCAGTACTTC
CASSLGAGGQETQYF
>NA|TRBJ2-7|TRBV7-9|TRBD1
TGTGCCAGCAGCCCGAGGACAGGGACCTACGAGCAGTACTTC
CASSPRTGTYEQYF
>NA|TRBJ1-2|TRBV9|NA
TGTGCCAGCAGCCCGAGGCCAATTTTCCTTGAGGTTGGCTACACCTTC
CASSPRPIFLEVGYTF
>NA|TRBJ1-3|TRBV9|NA
TGTGCCAGCAGCGGTTTCGGGTCCCCCTCTGGAAACACCATATATTTT
CASSGFGSPSGNTIYF
>NA|TRBJ1-3|TRBV2|NA
TGTGCCAGCAGTGACGGGAACTCTGGAAACACCATATATTTT
CASSDGNSGNTIYF
>NA|TRBJ1-2|TRBV28|NA
TGTGCCAGCAGTCCCGGGGGGAATAACTATGGCTACACCTTC
CASSPGGNNYGYTF
>NA|TRBJ2-4|TRBV4-2|TRBD2
TGTGCCAGCAGCCAAGATGGGGCTAGCGGACGGATACTAGCCAAAAACATTCAGTACTTC
CASSQDGASGRILAKNIQYF
>NA|TRBJ1-2|TRBV7-9|NA
TGTGCCAGCAGCTTAGCGTTGGCAGGGTACGGCTACACCTTC
CASSLALAGYGYTF
>NA|TRBJ2-1|TRBV13|TRBD2
TGTGCCAGCAGCTTAGAGCGGGAGGAGGATGAGCAGTTCTTC
CASSLEREEDEQFF
>NA|TRBJ1-6|TRBV3-1/TRBV3-2|NA
TGTGCCAGCAGCCAAACGGACAGCAATAATTCACCCCTCCACTTT
CASSQTDSNNSPLHF